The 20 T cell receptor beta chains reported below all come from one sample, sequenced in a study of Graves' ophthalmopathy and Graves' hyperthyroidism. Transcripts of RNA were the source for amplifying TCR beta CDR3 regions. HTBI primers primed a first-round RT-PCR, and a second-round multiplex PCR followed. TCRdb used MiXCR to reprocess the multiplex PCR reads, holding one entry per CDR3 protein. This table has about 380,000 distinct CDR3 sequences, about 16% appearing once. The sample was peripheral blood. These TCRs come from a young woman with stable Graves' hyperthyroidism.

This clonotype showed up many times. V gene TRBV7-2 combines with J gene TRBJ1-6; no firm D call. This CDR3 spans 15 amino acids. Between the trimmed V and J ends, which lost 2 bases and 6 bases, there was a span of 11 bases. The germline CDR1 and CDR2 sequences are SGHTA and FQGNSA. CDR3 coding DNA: TGTGCCAGCAGCTTATTGGTGGGTGGTAATTCACCCCTCCACTTT. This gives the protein CASSLLVGGNSPLHF.

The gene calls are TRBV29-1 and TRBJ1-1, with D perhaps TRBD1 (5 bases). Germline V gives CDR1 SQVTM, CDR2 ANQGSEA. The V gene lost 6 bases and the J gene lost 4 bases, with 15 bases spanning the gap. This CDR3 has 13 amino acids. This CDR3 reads CSVIREGGTEAFF. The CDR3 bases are TGCAGCGTCATCAGGGAAGGAGGCACTGAAGCTTTCTTT.

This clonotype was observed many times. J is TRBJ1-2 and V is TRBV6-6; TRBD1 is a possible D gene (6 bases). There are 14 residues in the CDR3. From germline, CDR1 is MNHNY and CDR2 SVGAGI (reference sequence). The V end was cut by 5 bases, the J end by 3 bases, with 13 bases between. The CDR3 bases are TGTGCCAGCAGTCCAGGACAGAGAGACTATGGCTACACCTTC. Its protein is CASSPGQRDYGYTF.

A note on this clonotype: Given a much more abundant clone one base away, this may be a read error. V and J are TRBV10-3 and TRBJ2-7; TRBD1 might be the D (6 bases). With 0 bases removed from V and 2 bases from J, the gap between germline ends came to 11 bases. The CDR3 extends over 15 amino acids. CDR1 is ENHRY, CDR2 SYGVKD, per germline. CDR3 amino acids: CAISESPGHTYEQYV. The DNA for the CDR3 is TGTGCCATCAGTGAGTCGCCGGGACACACCTACGAGCAGTACGTC.

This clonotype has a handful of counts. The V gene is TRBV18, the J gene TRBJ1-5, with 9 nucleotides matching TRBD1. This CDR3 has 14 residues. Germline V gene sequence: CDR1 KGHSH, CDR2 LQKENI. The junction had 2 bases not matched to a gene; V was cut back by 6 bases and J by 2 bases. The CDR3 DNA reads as TGTGCCAGCTCGGGGACAGGGCGCAATCAGCCCCAGCATTTT. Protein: CASSGTGRNQPQHF.

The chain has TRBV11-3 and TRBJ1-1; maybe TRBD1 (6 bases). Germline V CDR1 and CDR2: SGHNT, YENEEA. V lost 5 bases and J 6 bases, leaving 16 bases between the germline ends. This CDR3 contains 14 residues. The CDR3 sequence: CASSTLGGASEAFF. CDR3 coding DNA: TGTGCCAGCAGCACACTTGGGGGGGCATCTGAAGCTTTCTTT.

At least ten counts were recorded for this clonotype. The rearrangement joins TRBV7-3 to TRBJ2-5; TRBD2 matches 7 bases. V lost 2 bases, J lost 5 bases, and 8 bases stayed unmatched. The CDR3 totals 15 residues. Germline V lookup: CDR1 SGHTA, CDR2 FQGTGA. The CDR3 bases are TGTGCCAGCAGCTTAGGTGGCTCCGGGGGGGAGACCCAGTACTTC. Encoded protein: CASSLGGSGGETQYF.

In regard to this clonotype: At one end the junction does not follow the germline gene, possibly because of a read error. The CDR3 DNA is TGCAGTGCTAGGGCAGATCTAGCGGGAACTGGAAACATTAAGTACTTC. Translated: CSARADLAGTGNIKYF. The chain couples TRBV20-1 to TRBJ2-4; 9 nucleotides align to TRBD2. Germline V gene lookup returns CDR1 DFQATT and CDR2 SNEGSKA (reference sequence). The CDR3 has 16 residues.

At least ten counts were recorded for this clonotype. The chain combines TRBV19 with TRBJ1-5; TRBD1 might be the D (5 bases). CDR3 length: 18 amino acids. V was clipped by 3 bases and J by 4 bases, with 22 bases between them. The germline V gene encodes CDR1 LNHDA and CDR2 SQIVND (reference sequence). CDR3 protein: CASSIRGIGGLKNQPQHF. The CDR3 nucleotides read TGTGCCAGTAGTATTCGGGGAATCGGGGGTCTTAAGAATCAGCCCCAGCATTTT.

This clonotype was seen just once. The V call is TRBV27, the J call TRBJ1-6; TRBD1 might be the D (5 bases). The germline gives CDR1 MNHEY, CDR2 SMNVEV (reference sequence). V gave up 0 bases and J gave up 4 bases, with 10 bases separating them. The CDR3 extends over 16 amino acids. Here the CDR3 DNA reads TGTGCCAGCAGTTTATCGATCGGGGGATATAATTCACCCCTCCACTTT. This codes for CASSLSIGGYNSPLHF.

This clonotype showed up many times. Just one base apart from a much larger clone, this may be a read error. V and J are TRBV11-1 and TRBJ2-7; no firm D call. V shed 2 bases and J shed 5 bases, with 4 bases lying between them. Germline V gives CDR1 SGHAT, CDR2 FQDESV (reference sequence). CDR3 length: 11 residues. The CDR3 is CASSLQDEQYF. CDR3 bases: TGTGCCAGCAGCTTACAGGACGAGCAGTACTTC.

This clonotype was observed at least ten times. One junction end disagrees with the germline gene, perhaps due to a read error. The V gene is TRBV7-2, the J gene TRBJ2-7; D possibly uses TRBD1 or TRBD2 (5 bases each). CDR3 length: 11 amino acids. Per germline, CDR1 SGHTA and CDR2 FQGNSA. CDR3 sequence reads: CASRLGALAYF. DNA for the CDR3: TGTGCCAGCAGATTAGGGGCGCTAGCGTACTTC.

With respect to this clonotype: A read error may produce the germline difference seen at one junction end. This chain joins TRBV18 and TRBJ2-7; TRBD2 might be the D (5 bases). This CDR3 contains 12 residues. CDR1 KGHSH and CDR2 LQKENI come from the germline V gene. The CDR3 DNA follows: TGCGCCAGCATCACCGGGATCTACGAGCAGTACTTC. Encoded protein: CASITGIYEQYF.

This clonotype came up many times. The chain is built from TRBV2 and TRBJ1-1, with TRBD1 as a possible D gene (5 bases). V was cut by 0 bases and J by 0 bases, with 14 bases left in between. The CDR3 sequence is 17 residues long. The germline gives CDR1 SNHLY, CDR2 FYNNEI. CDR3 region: CASSEAPARGVNTEAFF. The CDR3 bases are TGTGCCAGCAGTGAAGCGCCAGCCAGAGGGGTGAACACTGAAGCTTTCTTT.

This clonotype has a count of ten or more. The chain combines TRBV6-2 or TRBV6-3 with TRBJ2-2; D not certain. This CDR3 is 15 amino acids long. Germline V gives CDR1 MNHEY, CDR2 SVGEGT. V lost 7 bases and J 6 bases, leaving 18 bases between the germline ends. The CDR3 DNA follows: TGTGCCAGCAAACCCCCTTGGGTTTTTGCCGGGGAGCTGTTTTTT. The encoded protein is CASKPPWVFAGELFF.

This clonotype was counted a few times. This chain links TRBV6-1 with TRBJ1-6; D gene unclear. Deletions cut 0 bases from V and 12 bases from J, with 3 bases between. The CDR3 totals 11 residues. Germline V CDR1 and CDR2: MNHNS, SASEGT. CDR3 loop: CASSEAKPLHF. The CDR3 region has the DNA TGTGCCAGCAGTGAAGCGAAACCCCTCCACTTT.

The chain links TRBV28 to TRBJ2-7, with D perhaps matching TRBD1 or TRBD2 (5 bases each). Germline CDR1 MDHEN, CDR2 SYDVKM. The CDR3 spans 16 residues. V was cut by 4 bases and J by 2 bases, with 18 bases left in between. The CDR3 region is CASSYSFGTRTYEQYF. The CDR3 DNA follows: TGTGCCAGCAGTTACTCGTTCGGGACGAGGACCTACGAGCAGTACTTC.

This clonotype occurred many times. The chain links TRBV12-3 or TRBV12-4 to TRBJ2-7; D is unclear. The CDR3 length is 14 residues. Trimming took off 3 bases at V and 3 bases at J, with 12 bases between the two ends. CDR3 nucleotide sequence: TGTGCCAGCAGTTTCTCCCTGGCTTACTACGAGCAGTACTTC. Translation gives CASSFSLAYYEQYF.

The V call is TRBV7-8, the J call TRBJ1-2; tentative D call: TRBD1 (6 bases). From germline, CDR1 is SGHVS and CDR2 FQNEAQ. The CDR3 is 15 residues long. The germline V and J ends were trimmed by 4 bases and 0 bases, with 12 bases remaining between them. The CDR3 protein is CASSSGTSANYGYTF. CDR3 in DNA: TGTGCCAGCAGCTCTGGGACATCAGCTAACTATGGCTACACCTTC.

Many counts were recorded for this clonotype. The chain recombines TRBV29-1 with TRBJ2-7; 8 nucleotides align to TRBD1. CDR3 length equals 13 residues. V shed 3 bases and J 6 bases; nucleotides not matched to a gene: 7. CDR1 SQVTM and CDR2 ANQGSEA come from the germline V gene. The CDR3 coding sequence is TGCAGCGTTGACGGCACAGGGGGGCGCGAGCAGTACTTC. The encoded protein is CSVDGTGGREQYF.